This T cell receptor beta chain comes out of a study of molecular identifiers for immune sequencing clone quantification. Findings of the study overall: Under 1% of molecules in naive cells, but over 97% of effector molecules, belonged to clones above 20 RNA copies.

The germline V gene has CDR1 SNHLY and CDR2 FYNNEI. The CDR3 sequence is 15 residues long. Germline trimming cut 5 bases from V and 6 bases from J; bases unmatched to any gene: 7. For this clonotype: What it binds is unknown.

TCRdb recomputed calls from the PCR reads with MiXCR, one row per CDR3 protein. Altogether some 91,000 distinct CDR3 sequences are present, approximately 24% being singletons, with the ten largest covering 0.85% to 0.95%. The gene calls are TRBV2 and TRBJ2-1, with 10 bases aligning to TRBD1. The sequencing input was naive CD8+ T cells from blood, with Jurkat cell RNA spiked in. Subset here: FACS-sorted CD8+CD4-CCR7+CD45RA+ naive T cells. This receptor was obtained from a human donor in good health. Some libraries in this study had Jurkat cell RNA spiked in. This CDR3 reads CASSPGQGLVNEQFF. The CDR3 DNA sequence: TGTGCCAGCAGTCCGGGACAGGGGCTTGTCAATGAGCAGTTCTTC. The entire variable domain, with the rest obtained from reference TRBV2 and TRBJ2-1, is as follows: EPEVTQTPSHQVTQMGQEVILRCVPISNHLYFYWYRQILGQKVEFLVSFYNNEISEKSEIFDDQFSVERPDGSNFTLKIRSTKLEDSAMYFCASSPGQGLVNEQFFGPGTRLTVL.